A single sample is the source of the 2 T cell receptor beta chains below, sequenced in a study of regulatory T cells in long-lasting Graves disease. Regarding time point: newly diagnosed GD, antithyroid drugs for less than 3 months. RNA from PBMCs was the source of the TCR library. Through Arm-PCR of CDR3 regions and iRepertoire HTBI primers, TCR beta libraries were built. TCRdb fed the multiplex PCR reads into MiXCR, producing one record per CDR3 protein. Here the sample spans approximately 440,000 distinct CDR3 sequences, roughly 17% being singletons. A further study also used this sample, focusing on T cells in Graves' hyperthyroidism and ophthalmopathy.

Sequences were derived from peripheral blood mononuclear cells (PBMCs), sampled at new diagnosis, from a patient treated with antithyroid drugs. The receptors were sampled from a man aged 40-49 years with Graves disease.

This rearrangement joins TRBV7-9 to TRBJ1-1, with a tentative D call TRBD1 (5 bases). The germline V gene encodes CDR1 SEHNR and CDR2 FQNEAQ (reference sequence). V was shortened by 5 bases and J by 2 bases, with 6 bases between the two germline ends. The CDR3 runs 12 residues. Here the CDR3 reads CASSRDNTEAFF. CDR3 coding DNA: TGTGCCAGCAGCCGGGACAACACTGAAGCTTTCTTT.

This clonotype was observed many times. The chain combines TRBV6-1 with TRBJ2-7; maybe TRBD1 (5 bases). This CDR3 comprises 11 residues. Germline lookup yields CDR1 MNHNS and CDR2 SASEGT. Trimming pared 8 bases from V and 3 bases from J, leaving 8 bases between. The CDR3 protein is CASGTGYEQYF. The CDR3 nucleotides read TGTGCCAGCGGAACAGGCTACGAGCAGTACTTC.